Following are 13 T cell receptor beta chains from one sample sequenced in a study of T cell responses to AZD1222 COVID-19 vaccine. Sequencing was performed with immunoSEQ multiplex PCR; in TCRdb, only in-frame clones are kept and a portion is missing. Counted here are roughly 110,000 clones, about 89% occurring once; the ten biggest clones make up under 7%. The specimen was peripheral blood, collected on day 0 of AZD1222 vaccination. Source of these receptors: an adult in good health.

V and J are TRBV12-3 or TRBV12-4 and TRBJ2-7; the D is unclear. The germline V and J ends were trimmed by 0 bases and 6 bases, with 6 bases remaining between them. CDR3 length equals 12 residues. The CDR3 loop reads CASSLALSEQYF. The CDR3 nucleotides read TGTGCCAGCAGTTTAGCGCTCTCCGAGCAGTACTTC.

The sample holds a few counts of this clone. The rearrangement joins TRBV6-5 to TRBJ1-1; 11 positions agree with TRBD1. The germline gives CDR1 MNHEY, CDR2 SVGAGI. CDR3 length: 15 residues. V lost 4 bases and J lost 5; bases outside the gene matches: 6. In DNA form, the CDR3 reads TGTGCCAGCAGTTCTGGACAGGGGGCTGTTACTGAAGCTTTCTTT. Translation gives CASSSGQGAVTEAFF.

The V call is TRBV7-2, the J call TRBJ1-5; 7 bases are a match to TRBD1. Germline values: CDR1 SGHTA, CDR2 FQGNSA. The CDR3 has 15 amino acids. The trim removed 4 bases at V and 4 bases at J, leaving 7 bases unmatched. CDR3 DNA: TGTGCCAGCAGCTCCCAGGGACAGATTAATCAGCCCCAGCATTTT. It translates to CASSSQGQINQPQHF. Full variable domain (rest looked up from reference TRBV7-2 and TRBJ1-5): GAGVSQSPSNKVTEKGKDVELRCDPISGHTALYWYRQSLGQGLEFLIYFQGNSAPDKSGLPSDRFSAERTGGSVSTLTIQRTQQEDSAVYLCASSSQGQINQPQHFGDGTRLSIL.

This CDR3 is CASSQISNEQFF. CDR3 sequence (DNA): TGTGCCAGCAGCCAAATTAGCAATGAGCAGTTCTTC. The gene calls are TRBV4-2 and TRBJ2-1; D is ambiguous. CDR1 is LGHNA, CDR2 YNFKEQ, per germline. This CDR3 is 12 amino acids long. With 2 bases removed from V and 6 bases from J, the gap between germline ends came to 5 bases.

Only a few counts were recorded for this clone. The genes are TRBV15 and TRBJ2-1; TRBD2 matches 9 bases. Germline V CDR1 and CDR2: LNHNV, YYDKDF (reference sequence). This CDR3 is 16 amino acids long. Germline trimming cut 4 bases from V and 4 bases from J; bases unmatched to any gene: 8. The DNA of the CDR3 is TGTGCCACCAGCAAAACTAGCGGGCGTTATTACAATGAGCAGTTCTTC. It encodes CATSKTSGRYYNEQFF.

This chain joins TRBV5-1 and TRBJ1-3; a weak D match, TRBD1 (5 bases). The CDR3 spans 16 residues. Germline V gene data show CDR1 as SGHRS and CDR2 as YFSETQ. V was pared by 0 bases and J by 2 bases, with 12 bases between. Written as DNA, the CDR3 is TGCGCCAGCAGCTTGGGAGGTTCCAGGGCTGGAAACACCATATATTTT. Protein: CASSLGGSRAGNTIYF.

V usage is TRBV7-2 and J usage is TRBJ2-1; TRBD2 matches 7 bases. The CDR3 runs to 17 residues. Germline CDR1 reads SGHTA; CDR2 reads FQGNSA. V lost 5 bases to trimming and J lost 0 bases; unmatched junction nucleotides: 10. The CDR3 reads CASSRLPSGSSYNEQFF. The CDR3 DNA reads as TGTGCCAGCAGCCGTCTCCCTAGCGGAAGCTCCTACAATGAGCAGTTCTTC.

This clone was seen a handful of times. This chain uses TRBV15 with TRBJ1-5; the D gene is possibly TRBD1 (6 bases). The CDR3 runs to 15 residues. The V end was cut by 3 bases, the J end by 1 base, with 10 bases between. CDR1 and CDR2 (germline): LNHNV, YYDKDF (reference sequence). The chain's CDR3 is CATSRQGHSNQPQHF. In DNA form, the CDR3 reads TGTGCCACCAGCAGGCAGGGGCACAGCAATCAGCCCCAGCATTTT.

CDR3: CARSGVLLAGGFYEQYF. The CDR3 bases are TGTGCCAGAAGCGGGGTCCTACTAGCGGGAGGTTTTTACGAGCAGTACTTC. The J gene is TRBJ2-7, the V gene TRBV5-3; 12 bases match TRBD2. TRBV5-3 is reported as an ORF; its role is uncertain. CDR3 length: 17 residues. V lost 4 bases, J lost 4 bases, and 12 bases stayed unmatched.

V usage is TRBV28 and J usage is TRBJ1-4; TRBD1 matches 9 bases. Germline V gene lookup returns CDR1 MDHEN and CDR2 SYDVKM. This CDR3 spans 13 amino acids. J was trimmed by 7 bases and V by 8 bases; bases with no gene match: 5. The CDR3 reads CASSGTGSEKLFF. The CDR3 DNA reads as TGTGCCAGCTCCGGGACAGGGAGTGAAAAACTGTTTTTT.

The rearrangement links TRBV5-1 to TRBJ2-5; 7 bases fit TRBD2. Germline V CDR1 and CDR2: SGHRS, YFSETQ. This CDR3 is built from 16 residues. After removal of 2 bases from V and 2 bases from J, the junction contained 9 bases not matched to a gene. CDR3 DNA: TGCGCCAGCAGCTTTACCCCCACAGCGGGGCAAGAGACCCAGTACTTC. This encodes CASSFTPTAGQETQYF.

This chain connects TRBV28 to TRBJ2-3; no reliable D call. CDR1 is MDHEN, CDR2 SYDVKM, per germline. V dropped 4 bases and J dropped 2 bases, with 4 bases sitting between them. The length of the CDR3 is 12 residues. CDR3 sequence (DNA): TGTGCCAGCAGTTGGCCCACAGATACGCAGTATTTT. Residues: CASSWPTDTQYF.

The chain's CDR3 is CASSQFGEGGETQYF. For the CDR3, the DNA is TGTGCCAGCAGCCAGTTCGGCGAAGGAGGAGAGACCCAGTACTTC. The gene calls are TRBV3-1 (or the pseudogene TRBV3-2) and TRBJ2-5; D is perhaps TRBD2 (5 bases). This CDR3 has 15 amino acids. The germline CDR1 and CDR2 sequences are LGHDT and YNNKEL (reference sequence). The germline V and J ends were trimmed by 3 bases and 4 bases, with 15 bases remaining between them.